The clone carrying this T cell receptor beta chain was counted between two and nine times. The repertoire was sequenced with immunoSEQ multiplex PCR; TCRdb's copy has only in-frame clones and lacks some. The data contain tens of thousands of clones, about 87% of them singletons. This sample was included in a study of OX40 agonist ivuxolimab in advanced cancers. Trimming stripped 6 bases from V and 3 bases from J, with 14 bases between. Germline V gene data show CDR1 as SGHAT and CDR2 as FQNNGV. This CDR3 has 14 amino acids. The TCR originated in an adult with an advanced solid tumor such as melanoma, head and neck, liver or kidney cancer. The chain employs TRBV11-2 and TRBJ1-2, with a weak D call TRBD1 (5 bases). This sample comprised CD4+ or CD8+ T cells sorted from blood, obtained in a trial of the OX40 agonist ivuxolimab. In DNA form, the CDR3 reads TGTGCCAGCAGACCTGCGACAGTGCACTATGGCTACACCTTC. Translated, it gives CASRPATVHYGYTF.